This entry lists 19 T cell receptor beta chains sequenced from one sample in a study of T cells in Graves' hyperthyroidism and ophthalmopathy. The source material, RNA transcripts, was used to amplify TCR beta CDR3 regions. During a first-round RT-PCR of the TCR CDR3, the HTBI primer set was used. TCRdb reprocessed the multiplex PCR reads with MiXCR, giving one entry per CDR3 protein. The sample contains 300,000 to 450,000 distinct CDR3 sequences, approximately 15% of which appear only once. The sequenced sample was blood. These receptors originate from a woman between 18 and 29 years old with Graves' hyperthyroidism that later progressed to Graves' ophthalmopathy.

This clonotype showed up many times. J is TRBJ1-1 and V is TRBV5-1, with D tentatively TRBD1 (5 bases). The CDR3 extends over 14 amino acids. From germline, CDR1 is SGHRS and CDR2 YFSETQ. The V end was cut by 4 bases, the J end by 2 bases, with 12 bases between. The CDR3 coding sequence is TGCGCCAGCAGCCGGGGGAAGGCAAACACTGAAGCTTTCTTT. Protein product: CASSRGKANTEAFF.

The chain has TRBV28 and TRBJ2-3; TRBD2 is a possible D gene (6 bases). The CDR3 runs 16 residues. Trimming took off 4 bases at V and 0 bases at J, with 14 bases between the two ends. The germline CDR1 and CDR2 sequences are MDHEN and SYDVKM. The CDR3 sequence: CASSSWGDSSTDTQYF. The CDR3 DNA reads TGTGCCAGCAGTTCCTGGGGGGACTCTAGCACAGATACGCAGTATTTT. Based on the CDR3 plus reference TRBV28 and TRBJ2-3, the full variable domain is DVKVTQSSRYLVKRTGEKVFLECVQDMDHENMFWYRQDPGLGLRLIYFSYDVKMKEKGDIPEGYSVSREKKERFSLILESASTNQTSMYLCASSSWGDSSTDTQYFGPGTRLTVL.

This clonotype was recorded many times. V is TRBV6-1 and J is TRBJ2-5; 9 bases align to TRBD1. The germline CDR1 and CDR2 sequences are MNHNS and SASEGT. V lost 4 bases, J lost 4 bases, and 7 bases stayed unmatched. The CDR3 runs to 15 residues. The CDR3 protein is CASSADRGSVETQYF. CDR3 in DNA: TGTGCCAGCAGTGCGGACAGGGGTTCAGTAGAGACCCAGTACTTC.

A remark on this clonotype: A much larger clone is a single base away; this may be a read error. The chain recombines TRBV5-1 with TRBJ2-7; possibly TRBD1 or TRBD2 for D (5 bases each). This CDR3 has 15 residues. The germline V gene encodes CDR1 SGHRS and CDR2 YFSETQ. This CDR3 is CASGLAVGPSHEQYF. DNA of the CDR3: TGCGCCAGCGGCTTGGCGGTGGGACCGTCCCACGAGCAGTACTTC.

This clonotype has ten or more counts. The CDR3 bases are TGCAGTGGAGGCTCACCTGGGCGAAACTATGGCTACACCTTC. Protein: CSGGSPGRNYGYTF. The rearrangement joins TRBV20-1 to TRBJ1-2; no reliable D call. Germline lookup yields CDR1 DFQATT and CDR2 SNEGSKA (reference sequence). The CDR3 is 14 residues long. The V end was cut by 7 bases, the J end by 2 bases, with 17 bases between.

This clonotype was detected ten times or more. The chain recombines TRBV15 with TRBJ2-1; D is perhaps TRBD1 (7 bases). The CDR3 length is 16 residues. The V gene's germline CDR1 is LNHNV and CDR2 YYDKDF (reference sequence). The germline V and J ends were trimmed by 4 bases and 4 bases, with 17 bases remaining between them. CDR3: CATSIPPPGGYNEQFF. CDR3 bases: TGTGCCACCAGCATCCCCCCCCCAGGGGGGTACAATGAGCAGTTCTTC.

This clonotype was seen many times. V usage is TRBV6-6 and J usage is TRBJ2-1, with TRBD1 matching 8 bases. The CDR3 totals 19 residues. V shed 0 bases and J 4 bases; nucleotides not matched to a gene: 14. CDR1 and CDR2 (germline): MNHNY, SVGAGI (reference sequence). The CDR3: CASSYSKSITGGAYNEQFF. Here the CDR3 DNA reads TGTGCCAGCAGTTACTCGAAATCGATTACAGGGGGAGCTTACAATGAGCAGTTCTTC.

This sequence joins TRBV7-9 and TRBJ2-7, with a possible D match to TRBD1 (6 bases). The CDR3 is made up of 14 amino acids. The germline V gene has CDR1 SEHNR and CDR2 FQNEAQ (reference sequence). V lost 3 bases and J 3 bases, leaving 12 bases between the germline ends. The CDR3 here is CASSFPGHRYEQYF. Written as DNA, the CDR3 is TGTGCCAGCAGCTTCCCGGGACATCGCTACGAGCAGTACTTC.

A word on this clonotype: A much larger clone sits a single nucleotide away, making a read error possible. The chain has TRBV7-6 and TRBJ2-5, with 7 nucleotides matching TRBD1. Trimming removed 6 bases from V and 2 bases from J; junction bases left unmatched: 3. Germline assignment: CDR1 SGHVS and CDR2 FNYEAQ. The CDR3 totals 13 residues. CDR3 sequence: CASRTGQQETQYF. The CDR3 coding sequence is TGTGCCAGCAGGACGGGACAGCAAGAGACCCAGTACTTC.

This clonotype was seen repeatedly, ten times or more. This rearrangement joins TRBV18 to TRBJ2-3, with unresolved D. V lost 6 bases, J lost 2 bases, and 15 bases lay in between. The V gene's germline CDR1 is KGHSH and CDR2 LQKENI. This CDR3 is built from 15 residues. CDR3: CASSPTSLNTDTQYF. CDR3 nucleotide sequence: TGTGCCAGCTCTCCGACTTCCCTCAACACAGATACGCAGTATTTT.

This clonotype has only a few counts. The rearrangement uses TRBV27 and TRBJ1-2; D perhaps matches TRBD1 (5 bases). V was pared by 5 bases and J by 10 bases, with 20 bases between. The CDR3 loop spans 14 amino acids. Germline V gene sequence: CDR1 MNHEY, CDR2 SMNVEV (reference sequence). The CDR3, as DNA: TGTGCCAGCAGTCCAGGGCCCCCCGATCGAAACTACACCTTC. This codes for CASSPGPPDRNYTF.

This clonotype was counted at least ten times. The J gene is TRBJ2-1, the V gene TRBV18; 7 bases agree with TRBD2. V was clipped by 0 bases and J by 4 bases; unmatched bases: 9. CDR1 is KGHSH, CDR2 LQKENI, per germline. The CDR3 is made up of 17 amino acids. CDR3 region: CASSPPVTRESYNEQFF. The CDR3 DNA reads TGTGCCAGCTCACCACCGGTCACGCGGGAGAGTTACAATGAGCAGTTCTTC.

This clonotype has ten or more counts. The chain carries TRBV18 and TRBJ2-7; D is uncertain. Trimming cost V 4 bases and J 1 base, with 8 bases left between them. The CDR3 contains 13 residues. The germline CDR1 and CDR2 sequences are KGHSH and LQKENI. The CDR3: CASSLSDSYEQYF. The CDR3 region has the DNA TGTGCCAGCTCACTCTCAGATTCCTACGAGCAGTACTTC. The full variable domain, rest sourced from reference TRBV18 and TRBJ2-7, is NAGVMQNPRHLVRRRGQEARLRCSPMKGHSHVYWYRQLPEEGLKFMVYLQKENIIDESGMPKERFSAEFPKEGPSILRIQQVVRGDSAAYFCASSLSDSYEQYFGPGTRLTVT.

This clonotype was seen many times. V and J are TRBV20-1 and TRBJ2-7, with D uncertain. Trimming removed 5 bases from V and 0 bases from J, with 11 bases in between. CDR3 length: 13 amino acids. Germline V gene sequence: CDR1 DFQATT, CDR2 SNEGSKA (reference sequence). The CDR3 DNA reads TGCAGTGCTGGGTCCTCCGGCTCCTACGAGCAGTACTTC. Translation: CSAGSSGSYEQYF.

Concerning this clonotype: The junction differs from germline at one of its ends, possibly a read error. The chain couples TRBV19 to TRBJ2-7, with D tentatively TRBD1 (10 bases). Germline V gene lookup returns CDR1 LNHDA and CDR2 SQIVND (reference sequence). The CDR3 is made up of 18 amino acids. Written as DNA, the CDR3 is TGTGCCAGTAGTGCGACAGGGGGCTCGGGCGGGAGGGTCTACGAGCGGTACTTC. Its protein is CASSATGGSGGRVYERYF.

The rearrangement links TRBV11-2 to TRBJ2-1; 9 bases are a match to TRBD2. With 8 bases clipped from V and 3 bases from J, the junction kept 14 bases outside the gene matches. The CDR3 covers 17 residues. Germline V CDR1 and CDR2: SGHAT, FQNNGV. CDR3 amino acids: CASLGSGVAGDYNEQFF. The CDR3 region has the DNA TGTGCCAGCCTAGGATCAGGGGTAGCGGGAGACTACAATGAGCAGTTCTTC.

CDR3 sequence: CASSQEGSAYEQYF. The CDR3 nucleotides read TGTGCCAGCAGCCAAGAGGGCTCAGCCTACGAGCAGTACTTC. The chain joins TRBV4-2 to TRBJ2-7; the D is unclear. This CDR3 region has 14 residues. Between the trimmed V and J ends, which lost 0 bases and 2 bases, there was a span of 8 bases. Germline CDR1 reads LGHNA; CDR2 reads YNFKEQ.

This clonotype was detected ten times or more. This CDR3 is CASSPKREAYNEQFF. In DNA form, the CDR3 reads TGTGCCAGCAGCCCTAAGCGGGAGGCATACAATGAGCAGTTCTTC. V and J are TRBV7-2 and TRBJ2-1, with 9 bases lining up with TRBD2. The CDR3 runs to 15 residues. Germline V gene lookup returns CDR1 SGHTA and CDR2 FQGNSA. J gave up 4 bases and V 5 bases, and 6 bases lay outside the gene matches.

This clonotype occurred many times. The chain employs TRBV7-2 and TRBJ2-5; unclear D gene. From germline, CDR1 is SGHTA and CDR2 FQGNSA. Trimming stripped 5 bases from V and 7 bases from J, with 11 bases between. CDR3 size: 12 residues. The DNA for the CDR3 is TGTGCCAGCAGCGAGTTCCCCGGGACCCAGTACTTC. Its translation: CASSEFPGTQYF. Full variable domain (outside the CDR3, taken from reference TRBV7-2 and TRBJ2-5): GAGVSQSPSNKVTEKGKDVELRCDPISGHTALYWYRQSLGQGLEFLIYFQGNSAPDKSGLPSDRFSAERTGGSVSTLTIQRTQQEDSAVYLCASSEFPGTQYFGPGTRLLVL.